These T cell receptor beta chains were read from a single sample in a study of blood T cell repertoires in COVID-19. Profiled with immunoSEQ multiplex PCR; TCRdb holds only in-frame clones, not every one. The sample shows roughly 120,000 clones, 84% of them seen only once. Sequenced input: peripheral blood. The receptors come from a woman over 75 with active or convalescent COVID-19. CDR3s include the opening cysteine and the closing phenylalanine or tryptophan. D genes are given only for firm matches. A clone size is listed for some rows: how often the clone was seen (once, few, many), or a class if it is expanded.

J,size,D,V,DNA,CDR3
TRBJ2-6,few,NA,TRBV7-8,TGTGCCAGCAGCTTAGCAGGACTCGACTTTTCTGGGGCCAACGTCCTGACTTTC,CASSLAGLDFSGANVLTF
TRBJ2-3,NA,TRBD2,TRBV6-5,TGTGCCAGCAGTTACGGTGGGACTAGCGGGACTCATACGCAGTATTTT,CASSYGGTSGTHTQYF
TRBJ2-7,NA,NA,TRBV28,TGTGCCAGCAGTTTAACAGGGTACTCCTACGAGCAGTACTTC,CASSLTGYSYEQYF
TRBJ1-1,many,TRBD1,TRBV25-1,TGTGCCAGCAGTGCCGACAGGGGGCATGCTGAAGCTTTCTTT,CASSADRGHAEAFF
TRBJ2-5,once,NA,TRBV24-1,TGTGCCACCAGTGCAACCATCAAGGGGGAGACCCAGTACTTC,CATSATIKGETQYF
TRBJ2-1,NA,TRBD2,TRBV5-6,TGTGCCAGCAGCCAAAGCGGGGCTCGTTGGAATGAGCAGTTCTTC,CASSQSGARWNEQFF
TRBJ2-7,NA,NA,TRBV5-5,TGTGCCAGCAGCTTCCTAGCAGACGAGCAGTACTTC,CASSFLADEQYF
TRBJ2-1,NA,NA,TRBV6-5,TGTGCCAGCAGTTATCGCCACGGGGGCTCCTACAATGAGCAGTTCTTC,CASSYRHGGSYNEQFF
TRBJ2-2,NA,NA,TRBV9,TGTGCCAGCAGCGTAGCTCTACCCGGGGAGCTGTTTTTT,CASSVALPGELFF
TRBJ2-7,NA,NA,TRBV27,TGTGCCAGCAGTTACAGGTTCAGCTCCTACGAGCAGTACTTC,CASSYRFSSYEQYF
TRBJ2-7,NA,TRBD2,TRBV27,TGTGCCAGCAGACTTAGCGGGAGTTACGAGCAGTACTTC,CASRLSGSYEQYF
TRBJ2-7,NA,TRBD2,TRBV4-1,TGCGCCAGCAGCCAAGCCGGGACTAGGGACGAGCAGTACTTC,CASSQAGTRDEQYF
TRBJ2-7,NA,NA,TRBV20-1,TGCAGTGCGAGCGGCGCGGCCGAGCAGTACTTC,CSASGAAEQYF
TRBJ1-4,NA,NA,TRBV27,TGTGCCAGCAGTTCCAGGTCCCCTTATGAAAAACTGTTTTTT,CASSSRSPYEKLFF
TRBJ2-1,once,NA,TRBV15,TGTGCCACCAGCAGAGATCGAGCGCTAGCGAAAAAAAATGAGCAGTTCTTC,CATSRDRALAKKNEQFF
TRBJ1-5,NA,TRBD1,TRBV10-1,TGCGCCAGCAGAGGGGGCATAGGCCAGCCCCAGCATTTT,CASRGGIGQPQHF
TRBJ2-7,NA,TRBD1,TRBV5-1,TGCGCCAGCAGCCCGGGACAGGGCGAGCAGTACTTC,CASSPGQGEQYF
TRBJ1-6,NA,NA,TRBV18,TGTGCCAGCTCACCATCCGGGACCTATAATTCACCCCTCCACTTT,CASSPSGTYNSPLHF
TRBJ2-1,NA,TRBD2,TRBV28,TGTGCCAGCAGTCCGTCGGGACTAGCGGGAGGGCACAATGAGCAGTTCTTC,CASSPSGLAGGHNEQFF
TRBJ2-7,NA,NA,TRBV3-1/TRBV3-2,TGTGCCAGCAGCTCCGGGACTCTAAGCGTGTACGAGCAGTACTTC,CASSSGTLSVYEQYF
TRBJ2-1,NA,NA,TRBV29-1,TGCAGCGTTCTCGGAGGTGCCTACAATGAGCAGTTCTTC,CSVLGGAYNEQFF
TRBJ1-2,NA,TRBD1,TRBV12-5,TGTGCTAGTGGTTTGGTAAAGGTGGTAGGGGGCGAGGCCTATGGCTACACCTTC,CASGLVKVVGGEAYGYTF
TRBJ2-7,NA,NA,TRBV5-1,TGCGCCAGCAGCCTGACCGGGAGTGTAGGCCTGGGGGAGCAGTACTTC,CASSLTGSVGLGEQYF
TRBJ1-4,NA,NA,TRBV7-9,TGTGCCAGCACCTTCGGGGAAGTGGGTGAAAAACTGTTTTTT,CASTFGEVGEKLFF
TRBJ1-2,NA,TRBD1,TRBV5-1,TGCGCCAGCAGCTGGACCGGGACAGAAAACTATGGCTACACCTTC,CASSWTGTENYGYTF
TRBJ1-1,NA,NA,TRBV18,TGTGCCAGCTCACCACCGGCAGGGTTGAACACTGAAGCTTTCTTT,CASSPPAGLNTEAFF
TRBJ2-2,NA,NA,TRBV11-3,TGTGCCAGCAGCTTAGATGGAGGGGTCACCGGGGAGCTGTTTTTT,CASSLDGGVTGELFF
TRBJ1-2,NA,TRBD1,TRBV7-3,TGTGCCAGCAGCTTAAGACAGGGCCATGGCTACACCTTC,CASSLRQGHGYTF
TRBJ2-7,NA,TRBD2,TRBV9,TGTGCCAGCAGCCCCCGACTAGCGGGTATGGACGAGCAGTACTTC,CASSPRLAGMDEQYF
TRBJ2-7,NA,TRBD2,TRBV2,TGTGCCAGCAGTGAAGAGGTAGCGGGAGCCTCCGAGCAGTACTTC,CASSEEVAGASEQYF
TRBJ1-6,NA,NA,TRBV19,TGTGCCAGTAGTATGCTTGGTGTTCAGGGGAATTCACCCCTCCACTTT,CASSMLGVQGNSPLHF
TRBJ2-3,NA,NA,TRBV21-1,TGTGCCAGCAGGGGTCCGGCTAGCGGGACCTCCACAGATACGCAGTATTTT,CASRGPASGTSTDTQYF
TRBJ1-2,once,TRBD1,TRBV6-1,TGTGCCAGCAGTGAAGCGCTTCGAGGACAGGGTTATGGCTACACCTTC,CASSEALRGQGYGYTF
TRBJ2-3,NA,TRBD2,TRBV10-3,TGTGCCATCAGTGACAGAGTCGGGAGGAGCACAGATACGCAGTATTTT,CAISDRVGRSTDTQYF
TRBJ2-7,NA,TRBD1,TRBV11-2,TGTGCCAGCAGCCACGGGACAGGGGCTTACGAGCAGTACTTC,CASSHGTGAYEQYF
TRBJ2-1,NA,TRBD2,TRBV19,TGTGCCAGTAGTATGGGACTAGCGGGAGTCGGCAATGAGCAGTTCTTC,CASSMGLAGVGNEQFF
TRBJ2-5,NA,TRBD2,TRBV29-1,TGCAGCGTTGAGGCTAGCGGGACAGAGGGGACCCAGTACTTC,CSVEASGTEGTQYF
TRBJ1-2,NA,TRBD1,TRBV25-1,TGTGCCAGCAGTGAAGTAGGGACAGGGGCTAGTGGCTACACCTTC,CASSEVGTGASGYTF
TRBJ2-7,NA,TRBD2,TRBV6-1,TGTGCCAGCAGTGAAGCGGGCCGGACTAGCGGCTCCTACGAGCAGTACTTC,CASSEAGRTSGSYEQYF
TRBJ2-2,NA,NA,TRBV7-3,TGTGCCAGCAGCTTCCACCAGGGTTCCGGGGAGCTGTTTTTT,CASSFHQGSGELFF
TRBJ2-7,NA,TRBD1,TRBV19,TGTGCCAGTAGTCCCCCCCGGGACAGGGGCTCCTACGAGCAGTACTTC,CASSPPRDRGSYEQYF
TRBJ2-3,NA,TRBD1,TRBV19,TGTGCCAGTAGTACCAACCGGGACAGGGGGCGGGATACGCAGTATTTT,CASSTNRDRGRDTQYF
TRBJ1-3,NA,NA,TRBV6-5,TGTGCCAGCAGACGAGACATCGCCCCTGGAAACACCATATATTTT,CASRRDIAPGNTIYF
TRBJ2-7,NA,TRBD2,TRBV15,TGTGCCACCAGCAGTATTCGAGGGCTAGCGGACTCCTACGAGCAGTACTTC,CATSSIRGLADSYEQYF
TRBJ1-2,NA,TRBD1,TRBV18,TGTGCCAGCTCACCGGCACAGGGGCGAGGCTACACCTTC,CASSPAQGRGYTF
TRBJ2-2,NA,TRBD2,TRBV7-3,TGTGCCAGCAGCATAATCGGGAAACTAGCGGGAGACAACACCGGGGAGCTGTTTTTT,CASSIIGKLAGDNTGELFF
TRBJ2-7,NA,NA,TRBV20-1,TGCAGTGCTCTAGACTACGAGCAGTACTTC,CSALDYEQYF
TRBJ2-7,NA,TRBD1,TRBV28,TGTGCCAGCAACCTTCCCGACAGGGCCCACGAGCAGTACTTC,CASNLPDRAHEQYF
TRBJ1-1,NA,NA,TRBV20-1,TGCAGTGCTAGTCTTGGACAGCGGTTCGGCTCTGAAGCTTTCTTT,CSASLGQRFGSEAFF
TRBJ1-6,few,NA,TRBV5-5,TGTGCCAGCAGCTTAATACTGAATAATTCACCCCTCCACTTT,CASSLILNNSPLHF
TRBJ1-6,NA,NA,TRBV5-4,TGTGCCAGCAGCTTGGACAGAAATTCACCCCTCCACTTT,CASSLDRNSPLHF
TRBJ2-7,NA,TRBD1,TRBV7-9,TGTGCCAGCAGCCACCGGGACAGACCCTACGAGCAGTACTTC,CASSHRDRPYEQYF
TRBJ1-1,NA,NA,TRBV7-8,TGTGCCAGCAGCTTAGCTCACCGGGGGATGAACACTGAAGCTTTCTTT,CASSLAHRGMNTEAFF